The clone carrying this T cell receptor beta chain was counted only a few times. Its cognate antigen is unknown. These data are taken from a study of response to subunit inactivated influenza vaccine. Findings of the study overall: Authors suggested that a seasonal influenza vaccination recruits few new T cells each time.

TCRdb re-analysed the RT-PCR reads in MiXCR, keeping a single row per CDR3 protein. This table holds 500,000 to 650,000 distinct CDR3 sequences, 6.5% to 8% found once. Germline V lookup: CDR1 ENHRY, CDR2 SYGVKD. The CDR3 is made up of 14 amino acids. The V and J ends lost 5 bases and 3 bases, in that order; junction bases with no gene match: 4. The source material was PBMCs from blood, sampled about 24 months after vaccination. The chain has TRBV10-3 and TRBJ2-3; 8 bases fit TRBD2. The sequence derives from a man between 45 and 75 years old who received an inactivated influenza vaccine. The CDR3 coding sequence is TGTGCCATCAGTTTAGCGGGGAGTACAGATACGCAGTATTTT. It translates to CAISLAGSTDTQYF.